The T cell receptor beta chain described here comes from a study of technical replicates of blood from a handful of donors. The table came from immunoSEQ multiplex PCR; TCRdb's copy has only in-frame clones and leaves some out. This table holds about 56,000 clones, about 93% found once. Trimming removed 3 bases from V and 2 bases from J, with 19 bases in between. The CDR3 covers 17 residues. The germline V gene has CDR1 SGDLS and CDR2 YYNGEE. The V and J genes are TRBV9 and TRBJ2-3; weak D call: TRBD2 (8 bases). The material sequenced was PBMCs. The sequence came from a human donor in good health. Some clones in this sample may be carry-over from other donors' samples. CDR3 region: CASSEGATSGPTDTQYF. In DNA, the CDR3 is TGTGCCAGCAGCGAGGGGGCAACTAGCGGACCCACAGATACGCAGTATTTT.